The sequence of this TCR beta chain was determined in a study of shared clonotypes between healthy human individuals (TCRdb year 2020). Regarding the research as a whole: The cohort comprised a couple of women and a few men aged 18 to 49 years. Blood TCR repertoires of roughly five healthy adults were deeply sequenced to estimate repertoire size and the extent of clonotype sharing between individuals. Different laboratories and diverse techniques were used to prepare libraries and sequence TCR repertoires, to increase sequencing depth and limit assay-specific biases. For each donor, CD4 naive and CD4 memory were each run on three plates, CD8 naive on two plates, and CD8 memory on one plate. Leukapheresis yielded between about 0.8 and 8.9 billion PBMCs per donor.

CDR3 length: 13 amino acids, cysteine to phenylalanine. CDR3 DNA is the only sequence kept; it has 39 bases, read in frame from the first base. CDR1 and CDR2 are read off the germline V gene as SGDLS and YYNGEE. Relative to germline, V is 0 bases shorter and J is 8 bases shorter, with 11 bases between their ends. The donors were healthy, HIV-negative adults who had no recently reported acute infections or vaccinations. Every donor was a Caucasian adult residing in Nashville, Tennessee, USA. CD4+ T cells were enriched by magnetic negative selection; naive cells were then positively selected on CD45RA, and the negative fraction formed the memory subset. Blood was obtained by leukapheresis, after which PBMCs were separated by Ficoll-Histopaque density gradient centrifugation and cryopreserved in liquid nitrogen vapor phase. Purity and quantity of every magnetically sorted T cell population were checked by analytical flow cytometry. From each sorted fraction, genomic DNA was isolated and quantified by UV absorbance on a Nanodrop 2000c.

Only a few counts were recorded for this clone. What antigen it recognizes has not been identified. The record has no base qualities; no much larger clone is one base away. Using the deep immunoSEQ assay, TCR CDR3 regions were amplified from genomic DNA by multiplex PCR. For each cell subset, the extracted genomic DNA was distributed evenly across all wells of several immunoSEQ 96-well plates, and each plate served as one replicate. Each replicate PCR for sorted subsets received around 200 ng genomic DNA, equal to 30,000 or so T cell genomes. The purified libraries were quantified using a Qubit 3.0 fluorometer, sized with a Bioanalyzer 2100, and then quantified again using the KAPA Library Quantification kit. Every immunoSEQ 96-well plate was sequenced on a dedicated single-read 150-cycle Illumina NextSeq 550 flow cell. The study's own analysis went as follows. Because the immunoSEQ output held only junctional sequences and lacked quality scores, the filtering could not match the filtering applied to full-length reads. To assign V/J genes and CDR3, sequences were annotated using PyIR, a Python wrapper for IgBLAST v1.9, with IMGT germline references. Any read was removed if the V/J assignment was weak (E-value above 1e-6), the CDR3 was missing, or the read contained stop codons, out-of-frame junctions, or ambiguous translated residues. V3J clonotypes were defined as sequences sharing the same inferred V gene, J gene, and CDR3 amino acid sequence. To compute the percentage overlap between repertoires, the number of shared unique clonotypes was divided by the size of the smaller repertoire. Richness of each repertoire was evaluated using RTK rarefaction, the Chao1 estimator, and Recon v2.1 estimates of unobserved clonotypes. Generation probabilities were computed with OLGA for all TCRbeta clonotypes obtained by the gDNA method from a handful of donors. Not all clones reach the TCRdb copy of this immuneACCESS table, which keeps in-frame sequences only. Checked studies attribute under half of the gap to unresolved V genes and leave the rest unexplained. The D gene and trimming were derived from the DNA, and the V and J assignments and clone size from that table. The sample table records fewer than 2.5 million clones; 80% to 95% of these occur just once. Around 0.4% of the sample comes from the top ten.

Here is what the overall study found, with its caveats: When several donors were compared, the shared fraction of clonotypes was about 5% for naive CD4, 3.5% to 4% for naive CD8, about 2.5% for memory CD4, and 0.35% to 0.4% for memory CD8. Compared with non-shared clonotypes, clonotypes shared by all four sorted-subset donors had higher generation probabilities. Pairwise subsampling indicated that sequencing depth was expected to affect the degree of clonotype sharing among donors. Rarefaction of sorted-subset datasets indicated incomplete sequencing despite the large sequencing depth. Only blood was sampled, and tissue TCR repertoires likely differ from those in blood. Estimated clonotype richness was generally larger for naive than for memory subsets. Because the study included only a small number of donors, the genetic and exposure-history diversity represented was limited.

The rearranged chain carries TRBV9 and TRBJ1-2; no D gene can be assigned with confidence. This clonotype was sampled from a man between 18 and 29 years old in good health. Some clones in this sample may be carry-over from other donors' samples. The specimen sequenced was naive CD4+ T cells from PBMCs. The cell subset or site label of this sample denotes: CD45RA+ positively selected. The DNA is as follows: TGTGCCAGCAGCGTAGGTAAAACAGACGGCTACACCTTC. Protein translation: CASSVGKTDGYTF.